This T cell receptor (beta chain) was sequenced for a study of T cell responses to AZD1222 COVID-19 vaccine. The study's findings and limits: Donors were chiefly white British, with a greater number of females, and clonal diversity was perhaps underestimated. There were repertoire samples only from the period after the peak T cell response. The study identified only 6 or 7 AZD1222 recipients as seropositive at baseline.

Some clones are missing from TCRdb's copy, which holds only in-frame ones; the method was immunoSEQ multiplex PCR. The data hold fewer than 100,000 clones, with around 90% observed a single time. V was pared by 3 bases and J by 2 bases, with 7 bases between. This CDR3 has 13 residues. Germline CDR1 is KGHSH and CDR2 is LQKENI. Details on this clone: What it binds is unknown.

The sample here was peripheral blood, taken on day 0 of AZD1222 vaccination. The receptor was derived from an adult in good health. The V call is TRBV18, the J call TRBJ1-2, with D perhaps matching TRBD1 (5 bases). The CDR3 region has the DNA TGTGCCAGCTCACCTCGGGACAACTATGGCTACACCTTC. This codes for CASSPRDNYGYTF.